This TCR beta chain was captured by sequencing in a study of cytomegalovirus exposure and HLA in healthy donors. It was with 60 Vbeta and 13 Jbeta primers that the PCR ran. TCRdb's copy holds only in-frame clones and misses some; the assay was immunoSEQ multiplex PCR. Among about 67,000 clones listed, 60% to 80% were seen once. The sample taken for sequencing was PBMCs. The sequence was collected from a man aged 60-69 years in good health and CMV-seropositive.

CDR3 bases: TGCGCCAGCAGCCAAGGACAGGGGGCCAGGGGTGAAAAACTGTTTTTT. This encodes CASSQGQGARGEKLFF. This chain uses TRBV5-1 with TRBJ1-4; TRBD1 matches at 11 bases. Trimming removed 4 bases from V and 7 bases from J; junction bases left unmatched: 9. CDR3 length: 16 residues. From germline, CDR1 is SGHRS and CDR2 YFSETQ.